This T cell receptor (beta chain) appears in the sequencing data of a study of PD-L1 blockade in urothelial cancer. As for the study in general: When blood samples were assessed, the median T cell count was 141,255.

General study findings and limits: Durable benefit accompanied greater 3-week expansion of tumor-associated blood clones.

This table comes from immunoSEQ multiplex PCR, and its TCRdb copy is limited to in-frame clones, with some not included. The data hold about 22,000 clones, with about 90% observed a single time. In regard to this clone: Antigen unknown.

Per germline, CDR1 LNHDA and CDR2 SQIVND (reference sequence). CDR3 length: 17 residues. V lost 0 bases, J lost 1 base, and 13 bases lay in between. The TCR was taken from a woman aged 55-69 years with urothelial cancer. The sample in question was PBMCs, obtained around atezolizumab (anti-PD-L1) treatment. The chain employs TRBV19 and TRBJ1-5; unclear D gene. This chain's CDR3 is CASSIDQRFQSNQPQHF. Here the CDR3 DNA reads TGTGCCAGTAGTATAGATCAGAGGTTCCAGAGCAATCAGCCCCAGCATTTT.